These 27 T cell receptor beta chains were all obtained from the same sample, sequenced in a study of cytomegalovirus exposure and HLA in healthy donors. Primers: 60 Vbeta forward and 13 Jbeta reverse. Using immunoSEQ multiplex PCR, the repertoire was profiled, and TCRdb retains in-frame clones only, with some absent. The sample gives roughly 180,000 clones, 84% of which show up once; around 0.97% is in the top ten. Input material: PBMCs. The origin of the receptors is a man in his thirties or forties in good health and CMV-seronegative.

The V and J genes are TRBV11-3 and TRBJ2-1, with 9 bases matching TRBD2. V was pared by 7 bases and J by 10 bases, with 8 bases of the junction left unmatched. The CDR3 runs to 13 residues. CDR1 is SGHNT and CDR2 is YENEEA in the germline V gene. CDR3 in DNA: TGTGCCAGCACCCTAGCGGGGAAGGAGGAGCAGTTCTTC. Translation gives CASTLAGKEEQFF.

The chain carries TRBV5-6 and TRBJ2-5, with 8 bases fitting TRBD2. This CDR3 is 16 amino acids long. Germline values: CDR1 SGHDT, CDR2 YYEEEE. Losses at the gene ends were 0 bases for V and 5 bases for J; bases not matched to a gene: 9. The CDR3 DNA follows: TGTGCCAGCAGCTTGGGGAGCGGGGGCTCCCTTGAGACCCAGTACTTC. It yields the protein CASSLGSGGSLETQYF.

This chain uses TRBV5-1 with TRBJ2-1; D is possibly TRBD1 (5 bases). This CDR3 has 15 residues. V was cut by 4 bases and J by 4 bases, with 15 bases left in between. CDR1 SGHRS and CDR2 YFSETQ come from the germline V gene. For the CDR3, the DNA is TGCGCCAGCAGCCGCAGACAGTTCGGTTACAATGAGCAGTTCTTC. This translates into CASSRRQFGYNEQFF.

This clone was found once. The chain employs TRBV5-1 and TRBJ2-3, with TRBD2 identical over 12 bases. Germline CDR1 is SGHRS and CDR2 is YFSETQ. This CDR3 is 16 amino acids long. V lost 4 bases and J lost 1; bases outside the gene matches: 4. The CDR3 protein is CASSARLAGGTDTQYF. In nucleotides, the CDR3 is TGCGCCAGCAGCGCGAGACTAGCGGGAGGCACAGATACGCAGTATTTT.

This rearrangement joins TRBV27 to TRBJ2-3; 12 nucleotides match TRBD2. Germline V gives CDR1 MNHEY, CDR2 SMNVEV (reference sequence). V lost 4 bases to trimming and J lost 0 bases; unmatched junction nucleotides: 8. This CDR3 is built from 18 residues. The DNA for the CDR3 is TGTGCCAGCAGTTCTAGACTAGCGGGGGTTTCTAGCACAGATACGCAGTATTTT. Its translation: CASSSRLAGVSSTDTQYF.

This chain connects TRBV11-2 to TRBJ2-3; tentative D call: TRBD2 (6 bases). The germline V gene encodes CDR1 SGHAT and CDR2 FQNNGV. The CDR3 runs to 16 residues. The germline V and J ends were trimmed by 5 bases and 7 bases, with 22 bases remaining between them. The CDR3: CASSGNYAGSTNTQYF. In nucleotides, the CDR3 is TGTGCCAGCAGCGGGAACTACGCGGGGAGCACTAATACGCAGTATTTT. Variable domain in full (rest from reference TRBV11-2 and TRBJ2-3): EAGVAQSPRYKIIEKRQSVAFWCNPISGHATLYWYQQILGQGPKLLIQFQNNGVVDDSQLPKDRFSAERLKGVDSTLKIQPAKLEDSAVYLCASSGNYAGSTNTQYFGPGTRLTVL.

The chain has TRBV29-1 and TRBJ2-2, with D uncertain. Trimming cost V 1 base and J 4 bases, with 13 bases left between them. CDR3 length equals 15 residues. The V gene's germline CDR1 is SQVTM and CDR2 ANQGSEA. DNA of the CDR3: TGCAGCGTTGAAGGTGGAGATTCCCCCACCGGGGAGCTGTTTTTT. Amino acids: CSVEGGDSPTGELFF.

The rearrangement uses TRBV19 and TRBJ1-2, with D uncertain. The CDR3 sequence is 13 residues long. Trimming left V 8 bases short and J 0 bases short, with 10 bases between. The germline gives CDR1 LNHDA, CDR2 SQIVND (reference sequence). DNA for the CDR3: TGTGCCAGTCAGAGAGAGGCTAACTATGGCTACACCTTC. The encoded protein is CASQREANYGYTF.

The chain joins TRBV5-6 to TRBJ1-5, with D possibly TRBD1 on 5 matching bases. Germline V CDR1 and CDR2: SGHDT, YYEEEE. V lost 1 base, J lost 11 bases, and 10 bases lay in between. The CDR3 covers 12 residues. This CDR3 reads CASSLSGGSQHF. The CDR3 DNA reads TGTGCCAGCAGCTTGTCTGGGGGGTCCCAGCATTTT.

The chain is built from TRBV19 and TRBJ1-4, with TRBD1 matching 7 bases. CDR1 is LNHDA, CDR2 SQIVND, per germline (reference sequence). The CDR3 extends over 15 amino acids. Germline trimming cut 5 bases from V and 3 bases from J; bases unmatched to any gene: 6. CDR3 residues: CASSLHRGPNEKLFF. Written as DNA, the CDR3 is TGTGCCAGTAGTCTCCACAGGGGCCCTAATGAAAAACTGTTTTTT.

This chain uses TRBV2 with TRBJ2-5; TRBD2 matches 8 bases. After removal of 4 bases from V and 5 bases from J, the junction contained 3 bases not matched to a gene. CDR1 SNHLY and CDR2 FYNNEI come from the germline V gene. The CDR3 contains 13 residues. CDR3 loop: CASSGTSLETQYF. The CDR3 DNA follows: TGTGCCAGCAGTGGGACTAGCTTGGAGACCCAGTACTTC.

This chain links TRBV4-1 with TRBJ2-1; 9 bases align to TRBD2. J was trimmed by 0 bases and V by 1 base; bases with no gene match: 7. The CDR3 is made up of 18 amino acids. Germline loops: CDR1 MGHRA, CDR2 YSYEKL. The CDR3 DNA reads TGCGCCAGCAGCCAAGTAGGGAGCGGGGGGTTCTCCTACAATGAGCAGTTCTTC. The encoded protein is CASSQVGSGGFSYNEQFF.

This clone appeared a single time. The chain has TRBV27 and TRBJ1-6; TRBD1 agrees at 9 bases. CDR1 and CDR2 (germline): MNHEY, SMNVEV (reference sequence). The CDR3 is made up of 15 amino acids. V dropped 5 bases and J dropped 7; count of bases not matched to a gene: 6. DNA of the CDR3: TGTGCCAGCAGTCCGATCACAGGGGGCAATTCACCCCTCCACTTT. Its translation: CASSPITGGNSPLHF.

This clone has a handful of counts. The chain is built from TRBV6-1 and TRBJ2-7, with 9 bases matching TRBD2. The V gene's germline CDR1 is MNHNS and CDR2 SASEGT. The ends lost 7 bases at V and 3 bases at J; junction bases unmatched: 7. The CDR3 consists of 14 residues. The CDR3 DNA is TGTGCCAGCATCGACTCTAGCGGGGTCTACGAGCAGTACTTC. This translates into CASIDSSGVYEQYF.

A few counts support this clone. The V gene is TRBV6-9, the J gene TRBJ2-1; TRBD2 agrees at 12 bases. Trimming cost V 7 bases and J 8 bases; bases outside gene matches: 9. Germline-derived CDR1 and CDR2 are MNHGY and SVAAGI. CDR3 length: 15 residues. CDR3 region: CASTKLAGGPYEQFF. In nucleotides, the CDR3 is TGTGCCAGCACGAAGCTAGCGGGGGGGCCCTATGAGCAGTTCTTC.

The genes are TRBV29-1 and TRBJ1-5; D is ambiguous. This CDR3 is built from 12 residues. Germline CDR1 SQVTM, CDR2 ANQGSEA. V was pared by 4 bases and J by 4 bases, with 8 bases between. The CDR3: CSVVEQNQPQHF. Written as DNA, the CDR3 is TGCAGCGTTGTGGAGCAAAATCAGCCCCAGCATTTT.

With regard to this clone: One junction end does not reproduce the germline sequence, and a read error may be involved. This sequence joins TRBV7-9 and TRBJ1-5, with D possibly being TRBD1 (5 bases). The CDR3 runs to 12 residues. Germline values: CDR1 SEHNR, CDR2 FQNEAQ (reference sequence). This CDR3 is CSSRWGDQPQHF. In DNA form, the CDR3 reads TGTTCCAGCAGGTGGGGGGATCAGCCCCAGCATTTT.

The chain uses TRBV5-1 and TRBJ2-1; 10 bases agree with TRBD2. The CDR3 length is 16 residues. Germline loops: CDR1 SGHRS, CDR2 YFSETQ. J lost 5 bases, V lost 0 bases, and 5 bases had no gene match. The CDR3 loop is CASSLAVAGGHNEQFF. The CDR3 nucleotides read TGCGCCAGCAGCTTGGCCGTAGCGGGAGGACACAATGAGCAGTTCTTC.

The chain uses TRBV27 and TRBJ2-1; maybe TRBD1 (6 bases). V lost 3 bases and J lost 3, with 15 bases in between. This CDR3 is 16 amino acids long. Per the germline V gene, CDR1 is MNHEY and CDR2 is SMNVEV (reference sequence). CDR3 protein: CASSFAPDRFYNEQFF. The CDR3 coding sequence is TGTGCCAGCAGTTTCGCCCCGGACAGATTCTACAATGAGCAGTTCTTC.

This clone has only one observation. The rearrangement joins TRBV7-2 to TRBJ2-7, with 10 bases aligning to TRBD2. V dropped 4 bases and J dropped 1; count of bases not matched to a gene: 10. The length of the CDR3 is 17 residues. Looked up from germline, CDR1 is SGHTA and CDR2 is FQGNSA. For the CDR3, the DNA is TGTGCCAGCAGCTCACGGGCTAGCGGGAGTTTATCCTACGAGCAGTACTTC. It encodes CASSSRASGSLSYEQYF.

This clone occurred once. CDR3 residues: CASSGIPRNEQFF. Written as DNA, the CDR3 is TGTGCCAGCAGCGGAATTCCGAGGAATGAGCAGTTCTTC. The chain is built from TRBV11-2 and TRBJ2-1; D remains ambiguous. Looked up from germline, CDR1 is SGHAT and CDR2 is FQNNGV. The germline V and J ends were trimmed by 5 bases and 7 bases, with 12 bases remaining between them. The CDR3 extends over 13 amino acids.

The chain has TRBV21-1 and TRBJ2-7; the table's D gene call, TRBD1, was not cross checked with the DNA. TRBV21-1 counts as a pseudogene. CDR3 length equals 14 residues. The DNA for the CDR3 is TGTGCCAGCAGCAAAGATGCGGACAGCTACGAGCAGCACTTC. It codes for CASSKDADSYEQHF.

The chain is built from TRBV5-1 and TRBJ2-7; a weak D match, TRBD1 (6 bases). The germline V gene has CDR1 SGHRS and CDR2 YFSETQ. Trimming stripped 3 bases from V and 2 bases from J, with 12 bases between. CDR3 length: 14 amino acids. The CDR3 loop reads CASSSRTDPYEQYF. CDR3 nucleotides: TGCGCCAGCAGCTCCCGGACAGATCCCTACGAGCAGTACTTC.

This clone has just a few counts. V is TRBV6-1 and J is TRBJ1-5, with D hard to call. The V gene lost 0 bases and the J gene lost 1 base, with 7 bases spanning the gap. The length of the CDR3 is 15 residues. CDR1 MNHNS and CDR2 SASEGT come from the germline V gene. The CDR3 DNA follows: TGTGCCAGCAGTGAAGCGGGAGGGAGCAATCAGCCCCAGCATTTT. This gives the protein CASSEAGGSNQPQHF.

The genes are TRBV19 and TRBJ1-1; D is undetermined. The CDR3 covers 15 residues. Trimming removed 8 bases at V and 1 base at J, with 17 bases between. Germline V CDR1 and CDR2: LNHDA, SQIVND (reference sequence). CDR3 protein: CASLRRGDTNTEAFF. In nucleotides, the CDR3 is TGTGCCAGTCTCCGGCGGGGAGACACGAACACTGAAGCTTTCTTT. The complete variable domain, with remaining parts taken from reference TRBV19 and TRBJ1-1, reads DGGITQSPKYLFRKEGQNVTLSCEQNLNHDAMYWYRQDPGQGLRLIYYSQIVNDFQKGDIAEGYSVSREKKESFPLTVTSAQKNPTAFYLCASLRRGDTNTEAFFGQGTRLTVV.

The chain combines TRBV29-1 with TRBJ1-1; 8 nucleotides align to TRBD1. This CDR3 comprises 13 residues. The V gene end was trimmed by 7 bases and the J gene end by 2 bases; junction bases not matched to a gene: 6. Germline CDR1 and CDR2: SQVTM and ANQGSEA. Here the CDR3 DNA reads TGCAGCGCACCGGGACAGGCAAACACTGAAGCTTTCTTT. This sequence encodes CSAPGQANTEAFF.

J is TRBJ2-4 and V is TRBV5-4; D is possibly TRBD1 (6 bases). Germline CDR1 is SGHNT and CDR2 is YYREEE (reference sequence). This CDR3 comprises 15 residues. Trimming pared 3 bases from V and 3 bases from J, leaving 13 bases between. Here the CDR3 reads CASSSAPRGKNIQYF. In DNA form, the CDR3 reads TGTGCCAGCAGCTCGGCCCCCAGGGGCAAAAACATTCAGTACTTC. The full variable domain, completed using reference TRBV5-4 and TRBJ2-4, is ETGVTQSPTHLIKTRGQQVTLRCSSQSGHNTVSWYQQALGQGPQFIFQYYREEENGRGNFPPRFSGLQFPNYSSELNVNALELDDSALYLCASSSAPRGKNIQYFGAGTRLSVL.